This is a list of T cell receptor beta chains from one sample in a study of blood T cell repertoires in COVID-19. Profiled with immunoSEQ multiplex PCR; TCRdb holds only in-frame clones, not every one. The repertoire holds over 200,000 clones, with 80% to 90% as singletons. Source material: peripheral blood. These receptors were collected from a man younger than 35 with active or convalescent COVID-19. CDR3s leave out the opening cysteine and the closing phenylalanine or tryptophan. The order of the fields is V gene, D gene, CDR3 length, CDR3 protein. A D gene is named only where the DNA matches it firmly.

>TRBV5-1|TRBD2|15
ASSLAGSGGDLNTQY
>TRBV21-1|-|14
ASSKLSGPRPGEQY
>TRBV5-1|-|13
ASSAGGTVNTEAF
>TRBV3-1/TRBV3-2|TRBD1|13
ASSQGAPRNRGAF
>TRBV28|TRBD1|14
ASSLNSGTGTHEQY
>TRBV2|TRBD2|12
ASSGTSGLNEQF
>TRBV10-2|TRBD1|12
ASSGTGRNQPQH
>TRBV10-3|TRBD1|12
AISTGTGGTEAF
>TRBV9|TRBD1|14
ASSPRQGAGTGELF
>TRBV6-5|-|12
ASRIEKLSYEQY
>TRBV27|-|13
ASSLASAGTGELF
>TRBV7-9|-|12
ASSPVRETGELF
>TRBV9|TRBD2|13
ASSVTASGSGEQY
>TRBV6-5|-|13
ASSPTGVNYNEQF
>TRBV6-1|-|14
ASSGSGTSSYNEQF
>TRBV7-2|TRBD2|14
ASSSPGTRQYNEQF
>TRBV5-6|-|13
ASSLGLSEAGELF
>TRBV19|TRBD2|15
ASSIDRASGNNDEQF
>TRBV5-1|-|13
ASSLDRSSVYEQY
>TRBV7-2|-|12
ASSLVVRGYGYT
>TRBV7-9|TRBD2|15
ASSLVMGGSLGETQY
>TRBV12-3/TRBV12-4|-|11
AITNSLNYGYT
>TRBV2|TRBD2|11
ASSPGLGYEQY
>TRBV5-6|-|13
ASSFSSGGQAEAF
>TRBV19|TRBD1|11
ASSTGGNTEAF
>TRBV27|-|13
ASSLTPPAAGELF
>TRBV5-4|-|11
ASSLPGNYGYT
>TRBV19|TRBD1|11
ASRTGTNYGYT
>TRBV28|-|11
ASSLLRGYEQY
>TRBV7-3|-|10
ASSSRAGTQY
>TRBV27|TRBD1|12
ASRMTGGLTEAF
>TRBV15|-|10
ATSKTDYGYT
>TRBV28|TRBD1|14
ASSFGTGESGNTIY
>TRBV5-1|TRBD1|14
ASSLVFLGQSYEQY
>TRBV7-9|TRBD1|14
ASSPLGEGADTEAF
>TRBV5-3|TRBD2|19
ARSLVELMLFRAAGCNEQF
>TRBV28|TRBD2|12
ASSQTGGLREQY
>TRBV7-2|-|11
ASSTGTQQPQH
>TRBV4-1|-|14
ASSTRHIESNQPQH
>TRBV13|-|12
ASSPGQSSYEQY
>TRBV19|-|15
ASSGSRQAGYNSPLH
>TRBV18|-|13
ASSPPRVMNTEAF
>TRBV7-2|-|11
ASSLGTGGELF
>TRBV29-1|-|9
SVESGGAQH
>TRBV3-1/TRBV3-2|-|13
ASSQGSNSGNTIY
>TRBV18|TRBD1|13
ASSRRQGEGAEAF
>TRBV25-1|TRBD1|12
ASSEDRHDFEQY
>TRBV10-1|-|9
ASSFKETQY
>TRBV18|TRBD1|13
ASSPLGTVNQPQH